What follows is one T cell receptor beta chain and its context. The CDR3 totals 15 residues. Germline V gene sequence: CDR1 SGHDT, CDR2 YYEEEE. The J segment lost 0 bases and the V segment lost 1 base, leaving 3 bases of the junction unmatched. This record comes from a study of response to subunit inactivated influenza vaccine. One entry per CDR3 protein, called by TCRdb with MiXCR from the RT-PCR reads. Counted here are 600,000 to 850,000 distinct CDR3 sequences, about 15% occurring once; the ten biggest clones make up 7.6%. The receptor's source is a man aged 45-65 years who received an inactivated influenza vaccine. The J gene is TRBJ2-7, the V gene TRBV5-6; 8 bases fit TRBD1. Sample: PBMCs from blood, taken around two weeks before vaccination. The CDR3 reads CASSLPRGLSYEQYF. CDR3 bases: TGTGCCAGCAGCTTGCCCAGGGGGCTCTCCTACGAGCAGTACTTC.